A single sample is the source of the 25 T cell receptor beta chains below, sequenced in a study of blood T cell repertoires in COVID-19. The repertoire was sequenced with immunoSEQ multiplex PCR; TCRdb's copy has only in-frame clones and lacks some. The repertoire holds about 120,000 clones, with approximately 85% as singletons. The sequencing sample was made of peripheral blood. These receptors came from a human donor in a cohort sampled during active COVID-19.

The gene calls are TRBV6-5 and TRBJ2-1; tentative D call: TRBD1 (5 bases). The CDR3 is 14 residues long. The germline gives CDR1 MNHEY, CDR2 SVGAGI. V gave up 10 bases and J gave up 3 bases, with 16 bases separating them. DNA for the CDR3: TGTGCCACCCCCGCCAGGGTCGGCTACAATGAGCAGTTCTTC. It translates to CATPARVGYNEQFF.

J is TRBJ2-5 and V is TRBV10-3; 7 bases line up with TRBD2. Germline V gene data show CDR1 as ENHRY and CDR2 as SYGVKD. Trimming cost V 6 bases and J 3 bases; bases outside gene matches: 4. There are 13 residues in the CDR3. This chain's CDR3 is CAIRASGEETQYF. CDR3 coding DNA: TGTGCCATCAGGGCTAGCGGAGAAGAGACCCAGTACTTC.

The rearrangement joins TRBV6-6 to TRBJ1-2; 8 bases agree with TRBD1. The CDR3 is 14 residues long. The junction had 7 bases not matched to a gene; V was cut back by 6 bases and J by 4 bases. In germline, CDR1 is MNHNY, CDR2 SVGAGI (reference sequence). The CDR3 DNA is TGTGCCAGCAGCTTGACAGGGGACGGCTATGGCTACACCTTC. Amino acid sequence: CASSLTGDGYGYTF.

This chain joins TRBV6-5 and TRBJ2-2, with 9 bases identical to TRBD2. The germline V gene has CDR1 MNHEY and CDR2 SVGAGI. The CDR3 has 14 amino acids. Germline trimming cut 6 bases from V and 6 bases from J; bases unmatched to any gene: 5. The DNA of the CDR3 is TGTGCCAGCAGAATGGGACTAGCCGCCGGGGAGCTGTTTTTT. It encodes CASRMGLAAGELFF.

V gene TRBV9 combines with J gene TRBJ2-5, with 8 bases that match TRBD2. Germline assignment: CDR1 SGDLS and CDR2 YYNGEE. CDR3 length: 16 amino acids. V lost 0 bases to trimming and J lost 5 bases; unmatched junction nucleotides: 9. CDR3 region: CASSVAGGSGMETQYF. CDR3 in DNA: TGTGCCAGCAGCGTAGCGGGGGGGTCGGGTATGGAGACCCAGTACTTC.

In its sample, this clone was seen a few times. The J gene is TRBJ2-2, the V gene TRBV3-1 (or the pseudogene TRBV3-2); D is ambiguous. The CDR3 is 14 amino acids. Trimming stripped 5 bases from V and 5 bases from J, with 12 bases between. From germline, CDR1 is LGHDT and CDR2 YNNKEL (reference sequence). CDR3 sequence reads: CASSSRTQTGELFF. CDR3 bases: TGTGCCAGCAGCAGCCGAACCCAAACCGGGGAGCTGTTTTTT.

The rearrangement uses TRBV10-3 and TRBJ2-3; 10 nucleotides align to TRBD2. The germline CDR1 and CDR2 sequences are ENHRY and SYGVKD. Germline trimming cut 5 bases from V and 2 bases from J; bases unmatched to any gene: 1. The CDR3 has 14 residues. The CDR3, as DNA: TGTGCCATCAGTCTAGCGGGGGCCACAGATACGCAGTATTTT. Protein: CAISLAGATDTQYF.

V is TRBV18 and J is TRBJ2-7; 10 nucleotides align to TRBD1. The trim removed 4 bases at V and 7 bases at J, leaving 10 bases unmatched. Germline V gene data show CDR1 as KGHSH and CDR2 as LQKENI. The CDR3 has 15 residues. For the CDR3, the DNA is TGTGCCAGCTCACTTCCCGGGACAGGGGTTTTGGAGCAGTACTTC. Residues: CASSLPGTGVLEQYF. Complete variable domain (other parts from reference TRBV18 and TRBJ2-7): NAGVMQNPRHLVRRRGQEARLRCSPMKGHSHVYWYRQLPEEGLKFMVYLQKENIIDESGMPKERFSAEFPKEGPSILRIQQVVRGDSAAYFCASSLPGTGVLEQYFGPGTRLTVT.

The CDR3 bases are TGCGCCAGCAGCCAAGAGATCCACGGTGCAACTAATGAAAAACTGTTTTTT. Its translation: CASSQEIHGATNEKLFF. The chain carries TRBV4-3 and TRBJ1-4; D gene ambiguous. Germline CDR1 reads LGHNA; CDR2 reads YSLEER. This CDR3 spans 17 amino acids. Trimming removed 0 bases at V and 0 bases at J, with 11 bases between.

This chain links TRBV4-3 with TRBJ2-5, with TRBD2 identical over 10 bases. With V trimmed by 1 base and J by 5 bases, 10 bases remained unmatched. The CDR3 has 17 amino acids. Germline lookup yields CDR1 LGHNA and CDR2 YSLEER. The CDR3 sequence is CASSQGESSGGHETQYF. CDR3 DNA: TGCGCCAGCAGCCAAGGGGAGAGTAGCGGGGGGCACGAGACCCAGTACTTC.

The V call is TRBV18, the J call TRBJ2-1, with 8 bases that match TRBD1. This CDR3 region has 14 residues. Germline V gene lookup returns CDR1 KGHSH and CDR2 LQKENI. V lost 3 bases, J lost 8 bases, and 6 bases stayed unmatched. CDR3 coding DNA: TGTGCCAGCTCACCCAGAGGACAGGGCGATGAGCAGTTCTTC. It specifies CASSPRGQGDEQFF.

The V and J genes are TRBV5-1 and TRBJ2-1; no clear D. V was trimmed by 6 bases and J by 6 bases, leaving 19 bases between them. CDR1 SGHRS and CDR2 YFSETQ come from the germline V gene. CDR3 length equals 15 residues. CDR3 bases: TGCGCCAGCACCTCCCAGGTAATTAGTGGCAATGAGCAGTTCTTC. Its translation is CASTSQVISGNEQFF.

The chain links TRBV7-2 to TRBJ2-5; 8 bases are shared with TRBD1. The V gene's germline CDR1 is SGHTA and CDR2 FQGNSA. There are 13 residues in the CDR3. The V and J ends lost 4 bases and 8 bases, in that order; junction bases with no gene match: 6. CDR3 sequence reads: CASSSGQGATQYF. DNA of the CDR3: TGTGCCAGCAGCTCCGGACAGGGAGCCACCCAGTACTTC.

This clone was seen a handful of times. V and J are TRBV27 and TRBJ2-7; the match to TRBD1 covers 8 bases. The length of the CDR3 is 16 residues. CDR1 and CDR2 from the germline V gene are MNHEY and SMNVEV (reference sequence). Trimming cost V 3 bases and J 2 bases; bases outside gene matches: 9. The CDR3 DNA follows: TGTGCCAGCAGTTTGTACCCTCCAGGGGGCGCCTACGAGCAGTACTTC. Translated, it gives CASSLYPPGGAYEQYF.

On this clone itself: In the same sample, other DNA sequences code for this CDR3. The chain links TRBV7-9 to TRBJ2-5; D perhaps matches TRBD1 (6 bases). Trimming pared 0 bases from V and 2 bases from J, leaving 10 bases between. The V gene's germline CDR1 is SEHNR and CDR2 FQNEAQ (reference sequence). This CDR3 contains 15 residues. This chain's CDR3 is CASSLARQAQETQYF. The CDR3 DNA reads TGTGCCAGCAGCTTAGCCCGACAGGCACAAGAGACCCAGTACTTC.

The chain employs TRBV6-5 and TRBJ2-3; D perhaps matches TRBD2 (5 bases). Germline-derived CDR1 and CDR2 are MNHEY and SVGAGI. V shed 2 bases and J shed 2 bases, with 14 bases lying between them. This CDR3 region has 16 residues. The CDR3 sequence is CASSYSGGGNTDTQYF. The CDR3 bases are TGTGCCAGCAGTTACAGCGGCGGCGGAAACACAGATACGCAGTATTTT.

This sequence joins TRBV21-1 and TRBJ1-5; the tabulated D call, TRBD1, remains unverified against the DNA. TRBV21-1 is shown as a pseudogene. CDR3 length: 16 residues. CDR3 DNA: TGTGCCAGCAGCAAAGGGCAGGACAGGGGCCGTCAGCCCCAGCATTTT. It translates to CASSKGQDRGRQPQHF.

The chain combines TRBV4-1 with TRBJ2-2, with D perhaps TRBD2 (5 bases). V was pared by 1 base and J by 6 bases, with 15 bases between. CDR1 MGHRA and CDR2 YSYEKL come from the germline V gene. CDR3 length equals 16 residues. CDR3 residues: CASSQARGLEAGELFF. In nucleotides, the CDR3 is TGCGCCAGCAGCCAAGCGAGAGGGCTTGAGGCCGGGGAGCTGTTTTTT.

This chain connects TRBV6-2 or TRBV6-3 to TRBJ2-3; TRBD2 might be the D (5 bases). The CDR3 sequence is 16 residues long. The ends were cut back, 4 bases at V and 2 bases at J, with 16 bases in the middle. CDR1 and CDR2 from the germline V gene are MNHEY and SVGEGT. The CDR3: CASSSFTSIHTDTQYF. The CDR3 DNA reads as TGTGCCAGCAGTTCCTTCACTAGTATCCACACAGATACGCAGTATTTT.

The CDR3 bases are TGTGCCAGCAGCTTAGGGACAGGGCCCTACTATGGCTACACCTTC. Translated: CASSLGTGPYYGYTF. The chain recombines TRBV7-2 with TRBJ1-2; 8 positions agree with TRBD1. CDR1 is SGHTA and CDR2 is FQGNSA in the germline V gene. J gave up 3 bases and V 1 base, and 4 bases lay outside the gene matches. This CDR3 region has 15 residues.

The V and J genes are TRBV10-3 and TRBJ1-1; no definite D call. The CDR3 contains 14 residues. Germline V lookup: CDR1 ENHRY, CDR2 SYGVKD. Trimming removed 2 bases at V and 4 bases at J, with 11 bases between. The CDR3 DNA reads as TGTGCCATCAGTGAGGGAGGTCGGGGCACTGAAGCTTTCTTT. Its translation: CAISEGGRGTEAFF.

This clone was picked up a small number of times. J is TRBJ2-1 and V is TRBV6-5; 7 bases match TRBD1. The CDR3 is 14 amino acids. Trimming removed 7 bases from V and 10 bases from J; junction bases left unmatched: 13. Germline CDR1 is MNHEY and CDR2 is SVGAGI. The CDR3 region has the DNA TGTGCCAGCACCAGAGGGAGAGGGACAGAAGAGCAGTTCTTC. Its protein is CASTRGRGTEEQFF.

The chain employs TRBV19 and TRBJ2-4, with D possibly being TRBD1 (5 bases). CDR3 length: 14 amino acids. The V end was cut by 5 bases, the J end by 6 bases, with 14 bases between. The germline V gene has CDR1 LNHDA and CDR2 SQIVND (reference sequence). DNA of the CDR3: TGTGCCAGTAGTGTCCGGACCCAGGGAAACATTCAGTACTTC. Translation: CASSVRTQGNIQYF.

This chain uses TRBV9 with TRBJ1-1; perhaps TRBD1 as D (5 bases). Between the trimmed V and J ends, which lost 2 bases and 3 bases, there was a span of 14 bases. The CDR3 covers 15 residues. Germline V lookup: CDR1 SGDLS, CDR2 YYNGEE. CDR3 sequence (DNA): TGTGCCAGCAGCGTGGGGGGTCGCGGGCACACTGAAGCTTTCTTT. Residues: CASSVGGRGHTEAFF.

This clone appeared once. The genes are TRBV7-9 and TRBJ2-3; D may be TRBD1 (6 bases). Germline loops: CDR1 SEHNR, CDR2 FQNEAQ (reference sequence). The CDR3 spans 14 residues. The V and J ends lost 1 base and 4 bases respectively, with 9 bases between them. The CDR3 is CASSLDGGPDTQYF. CDR3 sequence (DNA): TGTGCCAGCAGCTTAGATGGGGGCCCAGATACGCAGTATTTT.